Below, 12 T cell receptor beta chains from the same sample are listed, as sequenced in a study of T cell responses to AZD1222 COVID-19 vaccine. The table came from immunoSEQ multiplex PCR; TCRdb's copy has only in-frame clones and leaves some out. The sample includes more than 110,000 clones, about 92% of them seen just once. The source material was peripheral blood, sampled on day 0 of AZD1222 vaccination. Receptors originate from an adult in good health.

The CDR3 DNA reads TGTGCCAGCAGTCGAAACGCGGGCTCAGTGGGGCAGTACTTC. Its protein is CASSRNAGSVGQYF. The chain employs TRBV6-5 and TRBJ2-7; D possibly corresponds to TRBD2 (5 bases). Per the germline V gene, CDR1 is MNHEY and CDR2 is SVGAGI. V lost 5 bases, J lost 9 bases, and 20 bases lay in between. The length of the CDR3 is 14 residues.

This clone was seen more than once but under ten times. The V call is TRBV6-6, the J call TRBJ1-1; D gene uncertain. This CDR3 has 14 amino acids. Germline-derived CDR1 and CDR2 are MNHNY and SVGAGI (reference sequence). Trimming removed 0 bases at V and 0 bases at J, with 5 bases between. CDR3 residues: CASSYSQMNTEAFF. The DNA for the CDR3 is TGTGCCAGCAGTTACTCACAGATGAACACTGAAGCTTTCTTT.

The chain recombines TRBV6-5 with TRBJ2-5; D unresolved. CDR1 and CDR2 from the germline V gene are MNHEY and SVGAGI. The ends were cut back, 7 bases at V and 1 base at J, with 7 bases in the middle. The CDR3 length is 12 residues. CDR3: CASTALQETQYF. In DNA form, the CDR3 reads TGTGCCAGCACAGCGCTCCAAGAGACCCAGTACTTC.

The gene calls are TRBV4-3 and TRBJ2-6; 7 bases fit TRBD1. This CDR3 contains 17 residues. V trimming: 5 bases; J trimming: 3 bases; junction bases outside the gene matches: 10. In germline, CDR1 is LGHNA, CDR2 YSLEER. Here the CDR3 reads CASSYRQGSYGANVLTF. CDR3 nucleotide sequence: TGCGCCAGCAGCTACCGACAGGGATCATATGGGGCCAACGTCCTGACTTTC.

This sequence joins TRBV5-1 and TRBJ2-7; a possible D gene is TRBD1 (6 bases). With 2 bases removed from V and 9 bases from J, the gap between germline ends came to 18 bases. This CDR3 has 14 residues. Germline loops: CDR1 SGHRS, CDR2 YFSETQ. The CDR3 region has the DNA TGCGCCAGCAGCTTAAACACCGACAGGCTCCGGCAGTACTTC. As protein: CASSLNTDRLRQYF.

The gene calls are TRBV9 and TRBJ1-5; possibly TRBD1 for D (5 bases). The V end was cut by 4 bases, the J end by 5 bases, with 13 bases between. Germline lookup yields CDR1 SGDLS and CDR2 YYNGEE. The CDR3 has 14 amino acids. The CDR3 region is CASSRDWRYQPQHF. The CDR3 DNA sequence: TGTGCCAGCAGCCGGGACTGGCGATATCAGCCCCAGCATTTT. Full variable domain (missing parts from reference TRBV9 and TRBJ1-5): DSGVTQTPKHLITATGQRVTLRCSPRSGDLSVYWYQQSLDQGLQFLIQYYNGEERAKGNILERFSAQQFPDLHSELNLSSLELGDSALYFCASSRDWRYQPQHFGDGTRLSIL.

The V and J genes are TRBV10-3 and TRBJ1-1; 12 nucleotides line up with TRBD1. J was trimmed by 9 bases and V by 6 bases; bases with no gene match: 5. CDR1 and CDR2 from the germline V gene are ENHRY and SYGVKD. The CDR3 has 13 amino acids. The CDR3 sequence is CAIRGTGGLKAFF. The CDR3 DNA reads TGTGCCATCAGGGGGACAGGGGGCCTAAAAGCTTTCTTT.

V and J are TRBV4-1 and TRBJ1-6, with D possibly being TRBD1 (6 bases). The length of the CDR3 is 16 residues. Germline V CDR1 and CDR2: MGHRA, YSYEKL. Trimming removed 5 bases at V and 6 bases at J, with 17 bases between. The CDR3 here is CASSYGSGQFNSPLHF. The CDR3 DNA sequence: TGCGCCAGCAGCTATGGTTCTGGACAGTTTAATTCACCCCTCCACTTT.

This chain connects TRBV19 to TRBJ2-1; D unresolved. The germline V and J ends were trimmed by 7 bases and 2 bases, with 9 bases remaining between them. This CDR3 spans 13 amino acids. CDR1 and CDR2 (germline): LNHDA, SQIVND (reference sequence). The CDR3 coding sequence is TGTGCCAGTATGGGCAGAGCCTACAATGAGCAGTTCTTC. This translates into CASMGRAYNEQFF.

The chain employs TRBV30 and TRBJ2-2, with 7 bases matching TRBD1. Germline CDR1 is GTSNPN and CDR2 is SVGIG (reference sequence). After removal of 5 bases from V and 4 bases from J, the junction contained 4 bases not matched to a gene. The CDR3 consists of 13 residues. CDR3 DNA sequence: TGTGCCTGGGACAGGGTTGGCACCGGGGAGCTGTTTTTT. Translation: CAWDRVGTGELFF.

By frequency in the sample, this clone is medium-sized. The rearrangement uses TRBV7-6 and TRBJ1-6; 9 bases fit TRBD1. The CDR3 covers 16 residues. J was trimmed by 8 bases and V by 5 bases; bases with no gene match: 10. CDR1 SGHVS and CDR2 FNYEAQ come from the germline V gene. The CDR3 DNA sequence: TGTGCCAGCAGCGCGACGGGACAGGGACGTGATTCACCCCTCCACTTT. As protein: CASSATGQGRDSPLHF.

J is TRBJ2-1 and V is TRBV11-2; 8 bases line up with TRBD1. After removal of 4 bases from V and 5 bases from J, the junction contained 10 bases not matched to a gene. Germline V lookup: CDR1 SGHAT, CDR2 FQNNGV. This CDR3 has 16 amino acids. In DNA form, the CDR3 reads TGTGCCAGCAGCTCCTCTCAGGGGGCTTTTAACAATGAGCAGTTCTTC. Its protein is CASSSSQGAFNNEQFF.